The T cell receptor beta chain described here comes from a study of T cells in Graves' hyperthyroidism and ophthalmopathy (dated by TCRdb to the late 2010s). As for the study more broadly: Peripheral blood was collected at initial diagnosis, before any treatment. TCR V-J signatures able to tell the groups apart were searched for in a discovery cohort of more than 90 patients, of whom over 40 had Graves' ophthalmopathy and about 60 had stable Graves' hyperthyroidism. Whether ophthalmopathy could be predicted prospectively was tested in an independent validation cohort made up of about 20 hyperthyroidism patients plus 17 patients who later progressed to ophthalmopathy. The 100 or so discovery patients were randomly split 7:3 into training and test sets. The study also compared thyroid tissue and blood T-cell repertoires from roughly 6 Graves' hyperthyroidism patients. Once sampling was done, hyperthyroidism patients were given methimazole at a starting dose of 30 mg daily, whereas ophthalmopathy patients were given high-dose intravenous methylprednisolone. The paper reports TCR Vbeta CDR3 sequencing of more than 120 peripheral blood samples: approximately 41 ophthalmopathy, roughly 74 hyperthyroidism and 17 progressor patients.

The TCR beta CDR3 regions were amplified from the RNA transcripts. A first-round RT-PCR of the TCR CDR3 used the HTBI primer set with the Qiagen OneStep RT-PCR kit. Libraries were constructed in a second round of multiplex PCR, after which size selection and purification were carried out. Sequencing of the libraries was done on an Illumina HiSeq2000 using paired-end 100 bp reads. In the source study's methods: SOAPnuke was used to process the raw data, with reads discarded if the reads contained adapters or uncalled bases, had a mean Phred below 15, or lacked an exact constant-primer or identifier match. COPE v1.2.5 was used to merge high-quality paired reads, and clonotypes were defined as unique nucleotide sequences. MiTCR v1.1 was used to align the clonotypes against IMGT TRBV, TRBD and TRBJ reference segments. The analysis was restricted to V-J combinations with a frequency above 0.0001, which together covered about 99% of the repertoires. The TCS score was defined as F50 (clonal expansion) divided by E x V (chaos), with BLOSUM62-based TCRdist calculated between CDR3 peptides within each V-J. Welch's t-statistics and random forest reduced fewer than 600 V-J features to 10 to 15, which were used in a naive Bayes classifier (R e1071). The public reads were quality trimmed at Q25 with fastp and then assembled into clones with MiXCR by TCRdb, keeping productive beta chains. Under each unique CDR3 protein, matching rows form one entry showing the most common genes and DNA. In this record, the V and J calls reflect TCRdb's handling and not the investigators' own analysis. The sample yields 200,000 or so distinct CDR3 sequences; around a sixth were counted once. In total, the top ten clones hold over 45% of the sample.

This clonotype has ten or more counts. There is no known antigen for this receptor. It has no much larger one-base neighbor in the sample; base qualities were not kept. Trimming takes 3 bases from V and 5 bases from J, and the germline ends sit 16 bases apart. From its cysteine to its phenylalanine, the CDR3 spans 16 amino acids. Here the CDR3 DNA is all that survives: 48 bases in frame from base 1. CDR1 KGHDR and CDR2 SFDVKD are derived from the germline V gene. What the study reported, not specific to this receptor: Most expanded thyroid clonotypes (frequency above 0.001) were also found in blood, which suggests that blood repertoires may mirror thyroid immune responses. In validation, the model predicted progression to ophthalmopathy with roughly 66% sensitivity and 72% to 85% specificity, a median of approximately 6.5 months before onset. No statistical method was used to fix the sample size in advance, and group allocation was not hidden from the investigators. In cross-validation, a model built on a 13 V-J signature told ophthalmopathy apart from stable hyperthyroidism with over 85% sensitivity and about 81% specificity, and in testing the same model reached 80%/75%.

A patient counted as having stable Graves' hyperthyroidism if no progression to ophthalmopathy occurred over 18 months of follow-up. Hyperthyroidism patients were aged 18 to 65 years and newly diagnosed, with disease duration of less than 2 months. Patients with uncontrolled infections, other autoimmune diseases, pregnancy or lactation were excluded. Diagnoses were established on the basis of clinical symptoms, serum thyroxine and TRAb, thyroid ultrasound, and orbital computed tomography. PBMCs were isolated from approximately 10 ml of fresh peripheral blood by Ficoll-Paque density gradient centrifugation. Total RNA was extracted using Trizol reagent, and RNA quality was assessed on an Agilent 2100 Bioanalyzer.

Sequencing was carried out using blood. The sequence links TRBV24-1 to TRBJ2-1; no D segment can be confidently identified. The clonotype originates from a woman aged 45 to 65 with Graves' hyperthyroidism. The base sequence is TGTGCCACCAGTGATCCAGCCTGGGGTCGGAACAATGAGCAGTTCTTC. It is translated as CATSDPAWGRNNEQFF.